The 3 T cell receptor beta chains listed next were all sequenced from one sample in a study of CXCR3-negative and CXCR3-positive naive CD8 T cells. UMI-labeled 5' RACE TRB cDNA libraries were prepared from the cells. Reprocessing the 5' RACE reads, TCRdb reports a single entry for every CDR3 protein and omits DNA. With fewer than 55,000 distinct CDR3 sequences in the sample, the ten largest clones hold around 1.5%. Input material: naive CXCR3- CD8+ T cells from blood. Subset in this sample: CD45RO-CCR7+CD27+CD95- naive CD8+ T cells lacking CXCR3 (TNR3-). The receptors derive from a human donor in good health. Some clones in this sample may be carry-over from other donors' samples.

The rearrangement joins TRBV3-1 to TRBJ2-3; the D call from TCRdb, TRBD1, cannot be confirmed without DNA. Germline-derived CDR1 and CDR2 are LGHDT and YNNKEL (reference sequence). This CDR3 comprises 18 residues. The CDR3 loop is CASSQDGQGAANTDTQYF.

V usage is TRBV21-1 and J usage is TRBJ2-5; TCRdb designates TRBD2, a call that cannot be tested without DNA. TRBV21-1 represents a pseudogene. The length of the CDR3 is 17 residues. The CDR3 sequence is CASSKELASGERETQYF.

This clonotype is called medium-sized based on its frequency. The chain is built from TRBV29-1 and TRBJ2-1; TCRdb reports TRBD1, a call that lacks DNA to check it against. Per germline, CDR1 SQVTM and CDR2 ANQGSEA. The CDR3 totals 13 residues. The CDR3 protein is CSVEGLGADEQFF.